One T cell receptor (beta chain) is described in this entry. What antigen it recognizes has not been identified. The record has no base qualities; no much larger clone is one base away. V trim: 0 bases; J trim: 3 bases; unmatched bases: 3. From the cysteine through the phenylalanine, the CDR3 covers 16 amino acids. Just CDR3 DNA is preserved here, 48 bases in frame from base 1. From the germline V gene (reference sequence), CDR1 is SEHNR and CDR2 is FQNEAQ. The immunoSEQ Assay, a bias-controlled multiplex PCR, was used to amplify TCRbeta CDR3 regions from genomic DNA. As for the authors' bioinformatics: The number of nucleated cells in each sample was estimated by amplification of reference gene primers within the assay. Sequence reads were collapsed and filtered to measure the absolute abundance of every unique TCRbeta CDR3 rearrangement. For each sample, productive Simpson clonality was calculated by taking the square root of Simpson's diversity index across productive rearrangements. TCRdb provides this immuneACCESS table in a form limited to in-frame rearrangements. Some clones are lacking; in checked studies, under half of them reflect an unresolved V gene, and why the rest are absent is not known. V, J and clone size were drawn from that table, and D and trimming were deduced from the DNA. The sample table contains 200,000 or so clones; only one count was recorded for 65% to 90% of them. The top ten clonotypes cover 5.9% of the sample.

Each collaborating institution followed its own protocols to collect whole blood in K2EDTA tubes. Collaborator samples were shipped for TCRbeta analysis as frozen whole blood, isolated PBMCs, or DNA extracted from either sample type. The data were taken from a study of blood T cell repertoires in COVID-19 (dated by TCRdb to about 2020). For the study in its entirety: Collaborator samples came from the United States, Italy and Spain and covered acute and convalescent phases of COVID-19. The material from the prospective study consisted of cDNA or gDNA derived from T cells, B-cell-depleted T cells, or PBMCs. The dataset comprised deeply sampled blood TCRbeta repertoires from subjects exposed to, actively infected with, or recovered from COVID-19. The repertoires were released in a freely available public database meant as a resource for research on the immune response to SARS-CoV-2. Samples came from the ongoing ImmuneRACE study (first 160 participants) plus 1,254 subjects from 6 global collaborators. The sample metadata nearly always contained a de-identified subject ID, COVID-19 status, age in years and sex. Where HLA class I and class II types were available, the types were taken from metadata supplied by the sample provider, not from assay-based typing. Points the paper makes about the study in general: The amount of clinical and demographic metadata varied by source and participant and was provided uncurated.

The sequence links TRBV7-9 to TRBJ2-3; TRBD2 fits 10 bases in the junction. The source is an older man with acute or convalescent COVID-19. Material: peripheral blood. The CDR3 protein is CASSLAGLATTDTQYF. In nucleotide form, the sequence is TGTGCCAGCAGCTTAGCGGGACTAGCGACGACAGATACGCAGTATTTT. Where the CDR3 stops, the reference TRBV7-9 and TRBJ2-3 genes take over; the full variable domain is DTGVSQNPRHKITKRGQNVTFRCDPISEHNRLYWYRQTLGQGPEFLTYFQNEAQLEKSRLLSDRFSAERPKGSFSTLEIQRTEQGDSAMYLCASSLAGLATTDTQYFGPGTRLTVL.